This passage covers 24 T cell receptor beta chains from one sample sequenced in a study of shared clonotypes between healthy human individuals. This table comes from immunoSEQ multiplex PCR, and its TCRdb copy is limited to in-frame clones, with some not included. This sample has approximately 2.3 million clones, with 90% to 95% found just once. The specimen was naive CD4+ T cells from PBMCs. Subset noted: CD45RA+ positively selected. Source of these receptors: a man aged 18 to 29 in good health. Some clones in this sample may be carry-over from other donors' samples.

The chain employs TRBV7-9 and TRBJ2-5; D is possibly TRBD2 (6 bases). Germline CDR1 is SEHNR and CDR2 is FQNEAQ (reference sequence). The ends were cut back, 5 bases at V and 1 base at J, with 14 bases in the middle. The length of the CDR3 is 15 residues. The CDR3 DNA reads TGTGCCAGCAGCCGACTAGAGCGGCCCCAAGAGACCCAGTACTTC. As protein: CASSRLERPQETQYF.

The chain combines TRBV6-5 with TRBJ1-2; 8 bases match TRBD1. Looked up from germline, CDR1 is MNHEY and CDR2 is SVGAGI. The junction had 4 bases not matched to a gene; V was cut back by 0 bases and J by 7 bases. The CDR3 is 14 residues long. The CDR3 protein is CASSYSDRAGGYTF. CDR3 sequence (DNA): TGTGCCAGCAGTTACTCGGACAGGGCGGGTGGCTACACCTTC.

With regard to this clone: Other DNA sequences of this sample code for an identical CDR3. This chain joins TRBV6-5 and TRBJ1-1; TRBD1 matches 8 bases. With V trimmed by 2 bases and J by 3 bases, 2 bases remained unmatched. The germline V gene has CDR1 MNHEY and CDR2 SVGAGI. The CDR3 totals 14 residues. CDR3: CASSYPGQDTEAFF. The DNA for the CDR3 is TGTGCCAGCAGTTACCCGGGACAGGACACTGAAGCTTTCTTT.

The V call is TRBV7-3, the J call TRBJ2-7; weak D call: TRBD2 (5 bases). Trimming removed 0 bases at V and 3 bases at J, with 6 bases between. The germline V gene encodes CDR1 SGHTA and CDR2 FQGTGA. The CDR3 spans 13 residues. CDR3 in DNA: TGTGCCAGCAGCTTAACTGAGGGCTACGAGCAGTACTTC. Its translation: CASSLTEGYEQYF.

V is TRBV6-5 and J is TRBJ2-1; D uncertain. V lost 6 bases, J lost 9 bases, and 18 bases lay in between. CDR3 length: 14 residues. CDR1 is MNHEY, CDR2 SVGAGI, per germline. In DNA form, the CDR3 reads TGTGCCAGCAGCGCTGTCGGCCCCAAGAGTGAGCAGTTCTTC. Protein product: CASSAVGPKSEQFF.

The J gene is TRBJ2-7, the V gene TRBV10-3, with D unclear. From germline, CDR1 is ENHRY and CDR2 SYGVKD. Trimming pared 2 bases from V and 6 bases from J, leaving 14 bases between. This CDR3 is built from 14 residues. The CDR3 reads CAISEGKTHVEQYF. The CDR3 DNA reads as TGTGCCATCAGTGAGGGAAAAACCCATGTCGAGCAGTACTTC.

The chain links TRBV19 to TRBJ1-4; D not resolved. From germline, CDR1 is LNHDA and CDR2 SQIVND (reference sequence). This CDR3 has 11 residues. V was cut by 7 bases and J by 7 bases, with 7 bases left in between. The CDR3 region is CASKSGEKLFF. CDR3 nucleotide sequence: TGTGCCAGTAAGTCGGGTGAAAAACTGTTTTTT.

The chain has TRBV4-3 and TRBJ1-2; D remains ambiguous. Germline-derived CDR1 and CDR2 are LGHNA and YSLEER. The CDR3 sequence is 15 residues long. Between the trimmed V and J ends, which lost 0 bases and 8 bases, there was a span of 16 bases. For the CDR3, the DNA is TGCGCCAGCAGCCAAGATCAATTAGGTTATAGGGGCTACACCTTC. This encodes CASSQDQLGYRGYTF.

This chain connects TRBV27 to TRBJ1-5, with D possibly matching TRBD1 (6 bases). V lost 5 bases, J lost 3 bases, and 11 bases lay in between. The length of the CDR3 is 14 residues. Germline CDR1 is MNHEY and CDR2 is SMNVEV (reference sequence). In DNA, the CDR3 is TGTGCCAGCAGTCGGTGGACAGACAATCAGCCCCAGCATTTT. Amino acid sequence: CASSRWTDNQPQHF.

This clone has only a few counts. The rearrangement uses TRBV30 and TRBJ1-1; TRBD1 aligns across 7 bases. CDR1 GTSNPN and CDR2 SVGIG come from the germline V gene (reference sequence). J was trimmed by 10 bases and V by 1 base; bases with no gene match: 9. The CDR3 extends over 13 amino acids. The CDR3 coding sequence is TGTGCCTGGAGTGGACAGGGAGGGGTAGGAGCTTTCTTT. Translating it yields CAWSGQGGVGAFF.

This clone was seen only once. V gene TRBV7-2 combines with J gene TRBJ1-1; unclear D gene. CDR1 is SGHTA and CDR2 is FQGNSA in the germline V gene. The CDR3 loop spans 12 amino acids. The V end was cut by 1 base, the J end by 8 bases, with 8 bases between. CDR3 in amino acids: CASSLVRREAFF. The CDR3 coding sequence is TGTGCCAGCAGCTTAGTTAGGAGGGAAGCTTTCTTT. Full variable domain (missing parts from reference TRBV7-2 and TRBJ1-1): GAGVSQSPSNKVTEKGKDVELRCDPISGHTALYWYRQSLGQGLEFLIYFQGNSAPDKSGLPSDRFSAERTGGSVSTLTIQRTQQEDSAVYLCASSLVRREAFFGQGTRLTVV.

Note on this clone: The same CDR3 can be traced to other DNA sequences in this sample. CDR3 sequence reads: CASSPSRGDTQYF. Written as DNA, the CDR3 is TGTGCCAGCTCACCGAGCCGGGGAGATACGCAGTATTTT. The rearrangement links TRBV18 to TRBJ2-3; the D gene is possibly TRBD2 (5 bases). From germline, CDR1 is KGHSH and CDR2 LQKENI. This CDR3 is built from 13 residues. The V end lost 3 bases, the J end lost 5 bases, and 9 bases lay between the germline ends.

The chain employs TRBV5-6 and TRBJ2-5; no reliable D call. Germline V gives CDR1 SGHDT, CDR2 YYEEEE. The CDR3 covers 14 residues. Trimming cost V 4 bases and J 5 bases, with 15 bases left between them. This chain's CDR3 is CASSPPDPGETQYF. In DNA form, the CDR3 reads TGTGCCAGCAGCCCCCCCGACCCCGGGGAGACCCAGTACTTC.

The V and J genes are TRBV2 and TRBJ1-4; D is perhaps TRBD1 (5 bases). Trimming pared 8 bases from V and 5 bases from J, leaving 12 bases between. This CDR3 comprises 13 residues. Germline-derived CDR1 and CDR2 are SNHLY and FYNNEI. CDR3: CASSGWTNEKLFF. The CDR3 DNA is TGTGCCAGCTCAGGTTGGACAAATGAAAAACTGTTTTTT. Full variable domain (rest looked up from reference TRBV2 and TRBJ1-4): EPEVTQTPSHQVTQMGQEVILRCVPISNHLYFYWYRQILGQKVEFLVSFYNNEISEKSEIFDDQFSVERPDGSNFTLKIRSTKLEDSAMYFCASSGWTNEKLFFGSGTQLSVL.

The gene calls are TRBV5-1 and TRBJ1-5, with no clear D. V was pared by 4 bases and J by 6 bases, with 14 bases between. The V gene's germline CDR1 is SGHRS and CDR2 YFSETQ. The CDR3 is made up of 14 amino acids. CDR3 protein: CASSPGSAGQPQHF. DNA of the CDR3: TGCGCCAGCAGCCCTGGGTCCGCGGGTCAGCCCCAGCATTTT.

The CDR3 nucleotides are TGTGCCAGCAGCCGGGGACAGGGAGGCTACGAGCAGTACTTC. Translating it yields CASSRGQGGYEQYF. The chain couples TRBV7-2 to TRBJ2-7; TRBD1 aligns across 9 bases. The V gene end was trimmed by 5 bases and the J gene end by 3 bases; junction bases not matched to a gene: 5. CDR1 SGHTA and CDR2 FQGNSA come from the germline V gene. The CDR3 has 14 amino acids.

Of note for this clone: This sample includes further DNA sequences coding for the same CDR3. The chain couples TRBV5-1 to TRBJ1-4; D uncertain. CDR1 and CDR2 from the germline V gene are SGHRS and YFSETQ. This CDR3 is 13 amino acids long. Trimming pared 2 bases from V and 0 bases from J, leaving 2 bases between. This chain's CDR3 is CASSFSTNEKLFF. The CDR3 DNA is TGCGCCAGCAGCTTTTCAACTAATGAAAAACTGTTTTTT. Filled out from reference TRBV5-1 and TRBJ1-4, the complete variable domain reads KAGVTQTPRYLIKTRGQQVTLSCSPISGHRSVSWYQQTPGQGLQFLFEYFSETQRNKGNFPGRFSGRQFSNSRSEMNVSTLELGDSALYLCASSFSTNEKLFFGSGTQLSVL.

The gene calls are TRBV19 and TRBJ2-3; D remains unclear. Germline V gene sequence: CDR1 LNHDA, CDR2 SQIVND (reference sequence). Deletions cut 7 bases from V and 2 bases from J, with 19 bases between. This CDR3 comprises 16 residues. The CDR3 sequence: CASNFAGARATDTQYF. For the CDR3, the DNA is TGTGCCAGTAATTTTGCCGGCGCCCGCGCCACAGATACGCAGTATTTT.

The chain couples TRBV5-6 to TRBJ2-1; D tentatively reads TRBD1 or TRBD2 (5 bases each). The CDR3 runs to 15 residues. Between the trimmed V and J ends, which lost 7 bases and 10 bases, there was a span of 24 bases. Germline values: CDR1 SGHDT, CDR2 YYEEEE. In DNA, the CDR3 is TGTGCCAGCTCCACCTGGGACGGCACTAGGAGAGAGCAGTTCTTC. The encoded protein is CASSTWDGTRREQFF. The variable domain in full, with the rest retrieved from reference TRBV5-6 and TRBJ2-1, is DAGVTQSPTHLIKTRGQQVTLRCSPKSGHDTVSWYQQALGQGPQFIFQYYEEEERQRGNFPDRFSGHQFPNYSSELNVNALLLGDSALYLCASSTWDGTRREQFFGPGTRLTVL.

The chain recombines TRBV19 with TRBJ2-2, with 9 positions matching TRBD1. The CDR3 sequence is 15 residues long. The V segment lost 7 bases and the J segment 2 bases; nucleotides outside the gene matches: 5. Germline V gene data show CDR1 as LNHDA and CDR2 as SQIVND (reference sequence). CDR3 loop: CASIRDRENTGELFF. For the CDR3, the DNA is TGTGCCAGTATCCGGGACAGGGAAAACACCGGGGAGCTGTTTTTT. Together with reference TRBV19 and TRBJ2-2, the CDR3 gives the full variable domain: DGGITQSPKYLFRKEGQNVTLSCEQNLNHDAMYWYRQDPGQGLRLIYYSQIVNDFQKGDIAEGYSVSREKKESFPLTVTSAQKNPTAFYLCASIRDRENTGELFFGEGSRLTVL.

The rearrangement uses TRBV29-1 and TRBJ2-1; TRBD2 agrees at 11 bases. The CDR3 runs 14 residues. In germline, CDR1 is SQVTM, CDR2 ANQGSEA. Trimming removed 6 bases from V and 7 bases from J; junction bases left unmatched: 8. The CDR3 spells CSVTPGLAANEQFF. The CDR3 region has the DNA TGCAGCGTGACCCCGGGACTAGCGGCAAATGAGCAGTTCTTC.

V usage is TRBV6-6 and J usage is TRBJ1-5, with D possibly matching TRBD1 (6 bases). The CDR3 covers 14 residues. The V end lost 7 bases, the J end lost 3 bases, and 13 bases lay between the germline ends. The germline CDR1 and CDR2 sequences are MNHNY and SVGAGI (reference sequence). CDR3 sequence (DNA): TGTGCCAGCACCTACAGGGCAGACAATCAGCCCCAGCATTTT. Protein sequence: CASTYRADNQPQHF.

This chain connects TRBV11-3 to TRBJ2-3, with 10 bases identical to TRBD2. Germline assignment: CDR1 SGHNT and CDR2 YENEEA. V gave up 1 base and J gave up 8 bases; unmatched junction bases: 9. The CDR3 covers 16 residues. The CDR3 region has the DNA TGTGCCAGCAGCTTAGGAGGTCTAGCGGGAGAAACTACGCAGTATTTT. Its protein product is CASSLGGLAGETTQYF.

The rearrangement uses TRBV5-1 and TRBJ1-1, with TRBD1 as a possible D gene (6 bases). Deletions cut 0 bases from V and 7 bases from J, with 13 bases between. CDR3 length equals 14 residues. Germline V lookup: CDR1 SGHRS, CDR2 YFSETQ. The CDR3 spells CASSLAGGTLEAFF. The CDR3 DNA is TGCGCCAGCAGCTTGGCCGGAGGGACACTTGAAGCTTTCTTT.